This T cell receptor (beta chain) derives from a study of cytomegalovirus exposure and HLA in healthy donors (dated by TCRdb to 2015 to 2018). Background for the entire study: In an earlier analysis of some 610 of the donors, 276 Gb of sequence data and approximately 120 million unique TCR beta sequences from 150 million to 200 million T cells were reported. An early release that covered some 640 HLA-typed donors contained around 300 gigabases of sequencing data and around 85 million unique TCR sequences. Of the roughly 390 genotyped donors, approximately 81% were placed in the genetic ancestry cluster associated with self-reported Caucasian donors. The aim of the study was to test whether cataloging public T cell receptors could identify signatures of past pathogen exposure. The study profiled the T cell repertoires of 500 to 800 subjects by immunosequencing and related them to cytomegalovirus serostatus. In addition to the first cohort of 650 to 800 subjects, a separate validation cohort of 130 or so different subjects was used. High-throughput TCR immunosequencing, statistical association of individual TCRs with disease status, and machine learning were combined to predict cytomegalovirus infection status. In a later analysis, previously published TCR beta repertoires from 600 to 850 donors were re-analyzed and high-resolution HLA genotyping was added so that TCR occurrence patterns could be studied. In the later analysis, no new phenotypic data were used to find candidate immune exposures; instead, reliance was placed on TCR beta sequences and their occurrence across donors. An earlier analysis of approximately 630 of the donors applied high-throughput TCR beta sequencing to assess whether each TCR beta V gene segment acted as functional or pseudogenic. Alongside the repertoire data, information on donor age, sex, ethnicity and CMV serostatus was compiled. Genome-wide SNP genotypes for about 65% of the 666 donors were used in a later genetic analysis, which treated that subset as a discovery cohort. Every repertoire in the discovery cohort had been generated on one and the same sequencing platform. HLA typing included class I and class II loci at four-digit resolution. Typing coverage varied by locus: 629-630 donors for A, B, C, DRB1 and DQB1; roughly 560 for DQA1; about 600 for DPA1; roughly 450 for DPB1. Roughly 5 DR-DQ haplotypes were treated as single units for association and clustering because of strong linkage in the cohort. On average, 235,054 unique TCR beta nucleotide sequences were sequenced per donor among roughly 430 genotyped donors of the cohort, with approximately 18% of those sequences being non-productive.

The cohort was made up of 500 to 800 healthy bone marrow donors. At the time of sampling, every cohort member was nominally healthy, though immune exposures that went unrecorded were likely present. The donor was CMV seropositive and belonged to the group of about 290 seropositive cohort members. Every donor gave a peripheral blood sample, and the peripheral blood mononuclear cells from that sample were used for TCR beta sequencing. Genomic DNA extraction from the blood cell samples was performed with the Qiagen DNeasy Blood Extraction Kit. This clone showed up just once. Its target antigen remains unknown. No base quality values were provided; no much bigger clone lies one nucleotide off. From the germline V gene (reference sequence), CDR1 is GTSNPN and CDR2 is SVGIG. Including cysteine and phenylalanine, the CDR3 has 12 amino acids. The retained sequence is limited to the CDR3, 36 bases, with the frame set at the first base. V lost 5 bases and J lost 3 bases, and the count of bases not matched to a germline gene is 3.

Here is what the overall study found, with its caveats: Assigning TCR associations to individual alleles was difficult when HLA alleles, especially DR and DQ, strongly co-occurred. A cluster of highly shared sequence variants was judged likely to represent a technical artifact of the sequencing pipeline. At a false discovery rate of 0.05, a later analysis linked some 17,000 TCR beta sequences to specific HLA alleles. A few of the identified cytomegalovirus-associated TCR beta chains were confirmed in vitro to be specific for cytomegalovirus antigens. A further reported finding was that TCR beta sequences accurately predicted the HLA-A and HLA-B alleles for most subjects in the first cohort. The authors suggested that the approach could potentially be generalized to other disease states and immunological phenotypes. Sequencing depth was assumed to be roughly uniform across donors in the presence/absence analyses, though that assumption may not hold. This cohort had only TCR beta chains sequenced, and the lack of alpha or paired-chain data limited which features could be detected. HLA typing was unavailable for some donors at each locus, so association tests used only the typed subset. A later genetic analysis associated a missense DCLRE1C variant with V-gene and J-gene trimming of TCR beta chains, and an independent cohort replicated the association. Correlated functional status among segregating V segments might be attributable to linkage disequilibrium, but an unknown experimental factor could not be ruled out. According to a later analysis, parvovirus B19, influenza, CMV and Epstein-Barr virus appeared linked to several top co-occurrence clusters. The classifier was reported to diagnose cytomegalovirus status with high specificity and sensitivity in both the original and validation cohorts. The 87-base-pair reads could not distinguish some IMGT-functional V segments, including TRBV6-2 and TRBV6-3, so those segments were excluded. In the study, 150 to 200 TCR beta chains were listed as associated with cytomegalovirus. A later genetic analysis reported fewer N-insertions in productive TCRs among donors in an Asian-associated ancestry cluster than the approximately 700-donor mean. In a later analysis, HLA-associated TCR beta chains were found to be more clonally expanded and to have lower generation probabilities than equally common non-associated chains. Most CMV-associated TCR beta chains appeared to be HLA-restricted in a later analysis, and the HLA associations seemed to be driven largely by CMV exposure. Because counts were too low, 15 to 20 rarely observed V segments, including chromosome 9 orphons, were excluded from the earlier analysis of fewer than 650 of the donors. Across donors, most TCR sequences were observed very rarely, whereas some public TCRs were present in many individuals. In an earlier analysis of more than 500 of the donors, most TCR beta V segments appeared in productive rearrangements about 87% or about 30% of the time, broadly matching IMGT annotations. For the cohort, immune exposure information was limited to CMV serostatus. In a later analysis, the rate of TCR association differed among HLA loci, with DRB1 alleles having the most associated TCRs and HLA-C alleles having the fewest.

The library was produced with the immunoSEQ multiplex PCR assay. A mixture of 60 forward primers for TCR Vbeta segments and 13 reverse primers for TCR Jbeta segments was used in the multiplex PCR. A multiplex PCR assay on genomic DNA amplified the CDR3 region of rearranged TCR beta genes. The Illumina HiSeq System was used to sequence the amplified TCR beta libraries as 87-base-pair reads. Concerning the study's data processing: In a later analysis, 77 million or so unique TCR beta chains were counted across the 500 to 700 repertoires, and roughly 11 million of these chains were shared by at least two donors. Raw reads were error-corrected and collapsed into unique sequences with a nearest-neighbor algorithm that merged closely related sequences to remove PCR and sequencing errors. CDR3 sequences were aligned to IMGT reference sequences to assign V, D and J gene segments. Each retained sequence needed at least a six-nucleotide match to both a V gene segment and a J gene segment. A rearrangement was called productive if the CDR3 had no stop codons and remained in frame with V and J, and every other rearrangement was called non-productive. Following IMGT convention, CDR3 was defined as the stretch from the second conserved V-encoded cysteine to the conserved J-encoded phenylalanine. The earlier analysis of about 620 of the donors excluded sequences that lacked an unambiguous match to a single V gene segment. In an earlier analysis of 587 of the donors, a V segment was called functional when productive rearrangements were above 56.7%, and segregating when the standard deviation between donors exceeded 5%. A statistical classification framework was built to diagnose cytomegalovirus status from the catalog of TCR beta chain sequences. In a later analysis, V and J genes were assigned by comparing TCR nucleotide sequences against IMGT/GENE-DB human TR gene sequences. Using the TCRdist pipeline, a later analysis assigned CDR3 sequences along with most-parsimonious VDJ recombination scenarios. In a later analysis, each TCR beta chain was defined by its CDR3 amino acid sequence together with its V-gene family, and reads without a unique V-gene family were excluded. In a later analysis, some 600 highly shared, low-generation-probability nucleotide sequences were removed to address suspected cross-contamination and a sequencing artifact. In a later analysis, a clonal expansion index for each public chain was calculated from normalized within-repertoire ranks of inferred template counts. In a later analysis, generation probabilities were computed using a VDJ recombination model fitted to out-of-frame rearrangements, and the results were checked against IGoR. In a later analysis, TCR-TCR, TCR-HLA and TCR-CMV co-occurrence was scored with hypergeometric tests, and a repertoire-size bias correction was applied to TCR pairs. False discovery rates were estimated in a later analysis by permuting HLA or CMV assignments 20 times. A later analysis grouped co-occurring TCRs with DBSCAN, adding TCRdist sequence similarity when clustering within HLA-allele-positive subsets. Repertoires with fewer than 30,000 or more than 120,000 public chains were left out of co-occurrence clustering, as were about 5 repertoires with anomalous nucleotide sharing. TCRdb's version of the immuneACCESS table is confined to in-frame rearrangements and falls short of the full clone set. An unresolved V gene accounts for under half of the shortfall where checked; the remainder is of unknown origin. The DNA gave D and trimming, while V, J and clone size come from that table. The sample profile shows 100,000 to 150,000 clones; approximately 82% of them were found once. The ten most abundant clones make up approximately 20% of the sample.

This chain is built from TRBV30 and TRBJ2-5; 7 bases in between match TRBD1. Sequenced material: PBMCs. This TCR derives from a man between 18 and 29 years old in good health and CMV-seropositive. Read as DNA, the sequence is TGTGCCTGGGGGGGACAGAAAGAGACCCAGTACTTC. Its translation reads: CAWGGQKETQYF.